Reported below is one T cell receptor (beta chain). The protocol was immunoSEQ multiplex PCR, while the TCRdb copy is restricted to in-frame clones and leaves out a portion. The data hold about 180,000 clones, with roughly 90% observed a single time. This CDR3 has 15 residues. With 1 base removed from V and 6 bases from J, the gap between germline ends came to 15 bases. The germline V gene has CDR1 SGHNT and CDR2 YENEEA. These data come from a study of blood T cell repertoires in COVID-19. The wider study: The cDNA or gDNA used as material had been derived from T cells, B-cell-depleted T cells, or PBMCs.

Material: PBMCs or T cells enriched from blood (not recorded which). The source is a woman in her forties or fifties who had recovered from COVID-19. The chain recombines TRBV11-3 with TRBJ2-5; D perhaps matches TRBD1 (6 bases). CDR3 amino acids: CASSLGLSGDQTQYF. The CDR3 DNA reads as TGTGCCAGCAGCTTAGGGCTCTCAGGGGACCAGACCCAGTACTTC.